The rows below give T cell receptor beta chains drawn from one sample of a study of human T cells and chemical hapten exposure. TCRdb used MiXCR to reprocess the RACE reads, holding one entry per CDR3 protein. The sample has 300,000 to 350,000 distinct CDR3 sequences; under 9% are singletons. The material was whole blood, obtained in connection with sensitization to the hapten diphenylcyclopropenone (DPC). These receptors were obtained from a woman between 18 and 29 years old with alopecia areata. Some clones in this sample may be carry-over from other donors' samples. CDR3s include the opening cysteine and the closing phenylalanine or tryptophan. Each record gives: J gene, clone size, V gene, D gene, CDR3 protein, CDR3 DNA. The D gene is left open where the match is weak. Only part of the rows carry a size: once, few, many, or a class if the clone is expanded.

TRBJ2-6 many TRBV10-2 NA CASSSGQVSGANVLTF TGCGCCAGCAGCTCGGGACAAGTCTCTGGGGCCAACGTCCTGACTTTC
TRBJ1-6 many TRBV4-2 TRBD1 CASSERQGASSPLHF TGTGCCAGCAGCGAAAGACAGGGGGCCAGTTCACCCCTCCACTTT
TRBJ2-7 NA TRBV7-8 NA CASSLAPWTGNYEQYF TGTGCCAGCAGCTTAGCCCCCTGGACCGGGAACTACGAGCAGTACTTC
TRBJ1-4 many TRBV7-9 NA CASSPPPGAATNEKLFF TGTGCCAGCAGTCCCCCCCCCGGGGCCGCAACTAATGAAAAACTGTTTTTT
TRBJ2-7 many TRBV6-2/TRBV6-3 TRBD2 CASSYEAGRGGPSYEQYF TGTGCCAGCAGTTACGAGGCGGGTCGCGGGGGGCCCTCCTACGAGCAGTACTTC
TRBJ1-6 NA TRBV4-1 NA CASSQEASVNSPLHF TGCGCCAGCAGCCAAGAGGCCAGCGTTAATTCACCCCTCCACTTT
TRBJ2-1 many TRBV5-1 TRBD2 CASSAFLSGGLSSFF TGCGCCAGCAGTGCCTTCCTCTCGGGGGGGTTATCCTCGTTCTTC
TRBJ2-2 NA TRBV24-1 NA CATKGGSGELFF TGTGCCACCAAAGGTGGATCCGGGGAGCTGTTTTTT
TRBJ2-3 NA TRBV20-1 NA CSAIRTDTQYF TGCAGTGCTATTCGGACAGATACGCAGTATTTT
TRBJ1-4 NA TRBV12-3/TRBV12-4 NA CASSIQGSNEKLFF TGTGCCAGCAGTATTCAGGGGTCTAATGAAAAACTGTTTTTT
TRBJ2-1 many TRBV6-2/TRBV6-3 NA CASSYQGPYNEQFF TGTGCCAGCAGTTACCAGGGCCCCTACAATGAGCAGTTCTTC
TRBJ1-1 NA TRBV6-5 NA CASRFTVARARTEAFF TGTGCCAGCAGATTTACCGTAGCAAGAGCGCGGACTGAAGCTTTCTTT
TRBJ1-6 few TRBV6-6 NA CASSYSGFWTPLHF TGTGCCAGCAGTTACTCAGGGTTCTGGACACCCCTCCACTTT
TRBJ2-3 NA TRBV5-1 NA CASSLVTFLWYF TGCGCCAGCAGCTTGGTTACCTTCCTGTGGTATTTT
TRBJ1-6 many TRBV12-3/TRBV12-4 TRBD1 CASSRGDRNNSPLHF TGTGCCAGCAGCCGGGGGGACAGGAATAATTCACCCCTCCACTTT
TRBJ1-1 NA TRBV24-1 NA CATSDLRSARPFNAEAFF TGTGCCACCAGTGATTTGCGGTCCGCCAGGCCCTTTAACGCTGAAGCTTTCTTT